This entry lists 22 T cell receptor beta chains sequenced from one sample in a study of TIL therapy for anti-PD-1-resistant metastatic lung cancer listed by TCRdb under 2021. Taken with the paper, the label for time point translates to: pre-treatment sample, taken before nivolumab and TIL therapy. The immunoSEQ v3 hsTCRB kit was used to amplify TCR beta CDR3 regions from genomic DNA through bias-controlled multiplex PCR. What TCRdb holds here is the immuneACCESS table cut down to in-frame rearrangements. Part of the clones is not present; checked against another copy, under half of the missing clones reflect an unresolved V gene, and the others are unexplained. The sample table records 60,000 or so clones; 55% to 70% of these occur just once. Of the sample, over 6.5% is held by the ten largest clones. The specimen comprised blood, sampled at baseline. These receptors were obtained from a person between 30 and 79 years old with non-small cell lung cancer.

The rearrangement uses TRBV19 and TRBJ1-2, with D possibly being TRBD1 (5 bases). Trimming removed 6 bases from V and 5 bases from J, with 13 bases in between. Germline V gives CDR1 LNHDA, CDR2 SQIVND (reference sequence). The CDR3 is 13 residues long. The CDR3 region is CASRPGGRYGYTF. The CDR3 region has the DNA TGTGCCAGTAGACCCGGGGGGAGGTATGGCTACACCTTC. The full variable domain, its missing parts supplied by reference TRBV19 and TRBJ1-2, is DGGITQSPKYLFRKEGQNVTLSCEQNLNHDAMYWYRQDPGQGLRLIYYSQIVNDFQKGDIAEGYSVSREKKESFPLTVTSAQKNPTAFYLCASRPGGRYGYTFGSGTRLTVV.

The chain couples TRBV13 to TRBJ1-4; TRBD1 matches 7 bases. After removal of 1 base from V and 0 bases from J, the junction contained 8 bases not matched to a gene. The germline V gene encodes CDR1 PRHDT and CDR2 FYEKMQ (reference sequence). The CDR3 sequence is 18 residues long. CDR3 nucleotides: TGTGCCAGCAGCTTAGCTGGGACAGCCGACTCAACTAATGAAAAACTGTTTTTT. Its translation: CASSLAGTADSTNEKLFF.

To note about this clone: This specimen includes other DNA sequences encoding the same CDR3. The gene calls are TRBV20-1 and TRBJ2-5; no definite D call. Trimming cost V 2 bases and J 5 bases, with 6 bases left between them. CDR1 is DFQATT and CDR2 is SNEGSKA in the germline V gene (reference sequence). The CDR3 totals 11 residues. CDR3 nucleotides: TGCAGTGCTAGAAAAGGGGAGACCCAGTACTTC. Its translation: CSARKGETQYF.

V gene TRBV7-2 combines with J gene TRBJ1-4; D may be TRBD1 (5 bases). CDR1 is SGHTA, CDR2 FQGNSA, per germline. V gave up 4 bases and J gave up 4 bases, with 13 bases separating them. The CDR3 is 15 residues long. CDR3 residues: CASSSQTGRNEKLFF. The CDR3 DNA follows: TGTGCCAGCAGCTCGCAAACAGGCCGTAATGAAAAACTGTTTTTT.

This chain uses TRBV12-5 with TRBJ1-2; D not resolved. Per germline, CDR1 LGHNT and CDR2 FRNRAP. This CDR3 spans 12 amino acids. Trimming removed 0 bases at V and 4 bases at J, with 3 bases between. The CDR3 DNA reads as TGTGCTAGTGGTTTGGTAAGCTATGGCTACACCTTC. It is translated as CASGLVSYGYTF.

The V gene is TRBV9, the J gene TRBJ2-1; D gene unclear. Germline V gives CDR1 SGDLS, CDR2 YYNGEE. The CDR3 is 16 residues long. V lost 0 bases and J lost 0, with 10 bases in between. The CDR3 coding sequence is TGTGCCAGCAGCGTAGGGTCCCGTTCCTCCTACAATGAGCAGTTCTTC. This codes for CASSVGSRSSYNEQFF.

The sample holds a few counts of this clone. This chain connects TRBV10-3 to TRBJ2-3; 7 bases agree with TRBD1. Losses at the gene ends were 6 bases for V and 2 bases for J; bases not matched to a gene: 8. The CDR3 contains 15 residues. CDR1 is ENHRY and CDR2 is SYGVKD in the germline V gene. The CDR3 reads CAISQGEPHTDTQYF. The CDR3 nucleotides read TGTGCCATCAGCCAGGGGGAGCCTCACACAGATACGCAGTATTTT.

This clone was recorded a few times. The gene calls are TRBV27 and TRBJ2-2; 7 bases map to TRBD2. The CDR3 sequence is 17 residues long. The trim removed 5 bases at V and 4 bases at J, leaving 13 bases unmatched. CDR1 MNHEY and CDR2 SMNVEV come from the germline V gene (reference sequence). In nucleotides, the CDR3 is TGTGCCAGCAGTCCCTCCTGGGGGGAGGGCGCCACCGGGGAGCTGTTTTTT. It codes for CASSPSWGEGATGELFF.

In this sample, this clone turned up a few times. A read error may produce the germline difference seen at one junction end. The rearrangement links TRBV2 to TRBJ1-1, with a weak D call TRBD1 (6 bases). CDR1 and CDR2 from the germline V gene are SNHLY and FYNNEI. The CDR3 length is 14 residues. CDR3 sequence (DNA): TGTGCCAGCAAGTGGGCAGGGGTGAAGACTGAAGCTTTCTTT. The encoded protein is CASKWAGVKTEAFF.

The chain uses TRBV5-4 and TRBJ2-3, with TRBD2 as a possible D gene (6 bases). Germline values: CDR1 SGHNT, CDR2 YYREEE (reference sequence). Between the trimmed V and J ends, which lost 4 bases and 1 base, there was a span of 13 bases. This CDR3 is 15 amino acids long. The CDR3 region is CASSPGLLGTDTQYF. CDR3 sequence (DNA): TGTGCCAGCAGCCCGGGACTCCTTGGCACAGATACGCAGTATTTT.

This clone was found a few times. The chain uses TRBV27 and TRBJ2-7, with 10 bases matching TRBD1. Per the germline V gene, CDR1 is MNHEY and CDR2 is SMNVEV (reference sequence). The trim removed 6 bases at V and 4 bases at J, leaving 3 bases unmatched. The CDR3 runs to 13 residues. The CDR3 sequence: CASSRTGGYEQYF. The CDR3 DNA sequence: TGTGCCAGCAGCCGGACAGGGGGTTACGAGCAGTACTTC.

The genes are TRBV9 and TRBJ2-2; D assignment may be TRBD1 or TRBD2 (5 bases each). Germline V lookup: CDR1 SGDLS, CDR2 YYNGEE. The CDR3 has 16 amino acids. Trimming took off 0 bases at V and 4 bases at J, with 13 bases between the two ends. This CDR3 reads CASSVAPQGVTGELFF. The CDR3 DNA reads TGTGCCAGCAGCGTAGCTCCCCAGGGAGTCACCGGGGAGCTGTTTTTT. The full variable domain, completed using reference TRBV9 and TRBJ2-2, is DSGVTQTPKHLITATGQRVTLRCSPRSGDLSVYWYQQSLDQGLQFLIQYYNGEERAKGNILERFSAQQFPDLHSELNLSSLELGDSALYFCASSVAPQGVTGELFFGEGSRLTVL.

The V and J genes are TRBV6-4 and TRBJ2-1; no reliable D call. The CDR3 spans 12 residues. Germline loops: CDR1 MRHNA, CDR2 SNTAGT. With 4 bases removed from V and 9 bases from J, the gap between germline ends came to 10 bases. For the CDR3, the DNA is TGTGCCAGCAGTGGTTCAGGTACTGAGCAGTTCTTC. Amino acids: CASSGSGTEQFF.

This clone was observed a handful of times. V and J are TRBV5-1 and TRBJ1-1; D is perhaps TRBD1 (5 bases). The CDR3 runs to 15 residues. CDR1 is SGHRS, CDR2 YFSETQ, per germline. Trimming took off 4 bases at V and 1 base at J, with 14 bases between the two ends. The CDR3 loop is CASSPLQDPNTEAFF. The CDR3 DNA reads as TGCGCCAGCAGCCCGCTACAGGACCCGAACACTGAAGCTTTCTTT.

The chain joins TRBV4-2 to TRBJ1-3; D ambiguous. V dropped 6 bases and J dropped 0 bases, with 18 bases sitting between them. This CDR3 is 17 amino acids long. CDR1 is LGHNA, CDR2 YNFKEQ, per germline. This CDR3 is CASSLGDGRDSGNTIYF. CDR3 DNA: TGTGCCAGCAGTCTTGGAGACGGACGAGACTCTGGAAACACCATATATTTT.

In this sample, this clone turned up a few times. The CDR3 coding sequence is TGTGCCTGGAGTTTCGGCCTGAACACTGAAGCTTTCTTT. Amino acids: CAWSFGLNTEAFF. The chain is built from TRBV30 and TRBJ1-1; no clear D gene. This CDR3 region has 13 residues. V lost 2 bases and J 0 bases, leaving 7 bases between the germline ends. Germline values: CDR1 GTSNPN, CDR2 SVGIG (reference sequence).

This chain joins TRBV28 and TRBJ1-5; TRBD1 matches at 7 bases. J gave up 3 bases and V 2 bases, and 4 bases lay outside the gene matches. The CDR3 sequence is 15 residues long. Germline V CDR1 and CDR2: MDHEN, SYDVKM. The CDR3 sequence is CASSLVGTVNQPQHF. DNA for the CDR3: TGTGCCAGCAGTTTAGTCGGGACAGTCAATCAGCCCCAGCATTTT.

DNA for the CDR3: TGTGCCAGCAGTGAAGCGGGGGGACAGTATAATCAGCCCCAGCATTTT. Translated: CASSEAGGQYNQPQHF. The rearrangement uses TRBV2 and TRBJ1-5, with TRBD1 identical over 7 bases. The CDR3 contains 16 residues. The V gene end was trimmed by 0 bases and the J gene end by 4 bases; junction bases not matched to a gene: 6. The germline V gene encodes CDR1 SNHLY and CDR2 FYNNEI. Using reference TRBV2 and TRBJ1-5 for the parts outside the CDR3, the full variable domain is EPEVTQTPSHQVTQMGQEVILRCVPISNHLYFYWYRQILGQKVEFLVSFYNNEISEKSEIFDDQFSVERPDGSNFTLKIRSTKLEDSAMYFCASSEAGGQYNQPQHFGDGTRLSIL.

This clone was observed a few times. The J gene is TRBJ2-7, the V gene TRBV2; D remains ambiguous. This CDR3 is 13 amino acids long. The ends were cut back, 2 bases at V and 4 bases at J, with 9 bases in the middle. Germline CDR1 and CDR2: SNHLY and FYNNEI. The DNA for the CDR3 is TGTGCCAGCAGTGAATTCGAATCGTACGAGCAGTACTTC. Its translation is CASSEFESYEQYF.

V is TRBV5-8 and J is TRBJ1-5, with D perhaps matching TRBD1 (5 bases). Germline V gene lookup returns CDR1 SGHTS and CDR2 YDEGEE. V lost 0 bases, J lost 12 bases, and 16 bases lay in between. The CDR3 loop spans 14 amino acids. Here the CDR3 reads CASSLAPGPESQHF. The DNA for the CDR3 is TGTGCCAGCAGCTTGGCCCCGGGGCCCGAGAGCCAGCATTTT.

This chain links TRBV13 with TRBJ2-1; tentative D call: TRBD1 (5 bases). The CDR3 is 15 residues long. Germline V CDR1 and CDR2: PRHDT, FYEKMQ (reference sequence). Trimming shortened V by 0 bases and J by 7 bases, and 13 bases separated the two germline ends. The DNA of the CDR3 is TGTGCCAGCAGCTTAGGGGGGCTAGGGTTGAATGAGCAGTTCTTC. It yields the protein CASSLGGLGLNEQFF.

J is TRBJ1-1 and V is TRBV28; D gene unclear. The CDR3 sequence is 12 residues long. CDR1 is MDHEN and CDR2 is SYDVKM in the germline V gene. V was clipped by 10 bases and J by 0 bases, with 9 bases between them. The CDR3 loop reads CATKILNTEAFF. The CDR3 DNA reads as TGTGCCACGAAGATTTTGAACACTGAAGCTTTCTTT.